The present T cell receptor (beta chain) was sequenced within a study of blood T cell repertoires in COVID-19. This table comes from immunoSEQ multiplex PCR, and its TCRdb copy is limited to in-frame clones, with some not included. The profile covers some 190,000 clones, with about four fifths appearing a single time and about 3.3% taken by the ten largest. The CDR3 spans 14 residues. V was clipped by 0 bases and J by 4 bases; unmatched bases: 2. The germline V gene encodes CDR1 SQVTM and CDR2 ANQGSEA. A case of COVID-19 had been met by exposed participants within 2 weeks before study entry. The clonotype originates from a woman aged 30 to 39 who had been exposed to COVID-19. V gene TRBV29-1 combines with J gene TRBJ2-3, with 9 bases identical to TRBD2. The sample taken for sequencing was PBMCs or T cells enriched from blood (not recorded which). The CDR3, as DNA: TGCAGCGTTGAAGAGCGGGGGGGCTCAGATACGCAGTATTTT. Encoded protein: CSVEERGGSDTQYF.